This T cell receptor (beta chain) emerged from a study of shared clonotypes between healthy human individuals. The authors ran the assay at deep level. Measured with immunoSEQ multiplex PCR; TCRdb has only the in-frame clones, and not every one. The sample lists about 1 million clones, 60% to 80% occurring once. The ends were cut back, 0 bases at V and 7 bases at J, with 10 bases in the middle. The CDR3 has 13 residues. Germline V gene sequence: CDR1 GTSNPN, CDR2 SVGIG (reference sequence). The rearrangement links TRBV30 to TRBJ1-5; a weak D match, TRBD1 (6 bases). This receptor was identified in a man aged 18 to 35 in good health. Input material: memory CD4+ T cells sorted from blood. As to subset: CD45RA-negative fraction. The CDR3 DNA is TGTGCCTGGAGTGTACAGGGTGAGCAGCCCCAGCATTTT. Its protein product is CAWSVQGEQPQHF. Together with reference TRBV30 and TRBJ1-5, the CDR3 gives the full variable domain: SQTIHQWPATLVQPVGSPLSLECTVEGTSNPNLYWYRQAAGRGLQLLFYSVGIGQISSEVPQNLSASRPQDRQFILSSKKLLLSDSGFYLCAWSVQGEQPQHFGDGTRLSIL.